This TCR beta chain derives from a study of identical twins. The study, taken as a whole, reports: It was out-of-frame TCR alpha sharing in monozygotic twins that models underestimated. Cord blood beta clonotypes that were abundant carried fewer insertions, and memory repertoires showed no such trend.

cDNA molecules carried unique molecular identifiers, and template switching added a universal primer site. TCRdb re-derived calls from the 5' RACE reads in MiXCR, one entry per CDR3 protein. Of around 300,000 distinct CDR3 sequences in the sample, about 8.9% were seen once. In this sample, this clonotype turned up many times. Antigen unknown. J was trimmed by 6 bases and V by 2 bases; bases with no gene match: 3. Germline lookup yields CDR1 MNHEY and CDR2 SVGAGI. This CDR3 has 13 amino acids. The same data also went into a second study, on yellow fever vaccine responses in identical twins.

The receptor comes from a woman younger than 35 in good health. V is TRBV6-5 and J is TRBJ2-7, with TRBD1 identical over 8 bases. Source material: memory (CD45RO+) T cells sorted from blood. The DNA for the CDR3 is TGTGCCAGCAGTTACAGAGACAGGGGCGAGCAGTACTTC. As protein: CASSYRDRGEQYF.